This record covers a single T cell receptor beta chain. The sample originates from a study of T cell repertoires in cytomegalovirus infection. For the study at large: Public TCR beta signatures provided an indication of both CMV infection and a matching HLA type.

In TCRdb, the reads were re-called with MiXCR into one record per CDR3 protein. Of 450,000 to 600,000 distinct CDR3 sequences detected, around 11% appear once; the ten largest clones hold roughly 10%. What was sequenced was PBMCs. The source is a human donor in good health (CMV status not recorded). Some clones in this sample may be carry-over from other donors' samples.

The CDR3 DNA reads as TGCAGTGCCTCCGACAGGGCCAAAAACATTCAGTACTTC. As protein: CSASDRAKNIQYF. The gene calls are TRBV20-1 and TRBJ2-4; D may be TRBD1 (6 bases). This CDR3 has 13 residues. Germline CDR1 reads DFQATT; CDR2 reads SNEGSKA (reference sequence). Trimming shortened V by 6 bases and J by 1 base, and 10 bases separated the two germline ends.